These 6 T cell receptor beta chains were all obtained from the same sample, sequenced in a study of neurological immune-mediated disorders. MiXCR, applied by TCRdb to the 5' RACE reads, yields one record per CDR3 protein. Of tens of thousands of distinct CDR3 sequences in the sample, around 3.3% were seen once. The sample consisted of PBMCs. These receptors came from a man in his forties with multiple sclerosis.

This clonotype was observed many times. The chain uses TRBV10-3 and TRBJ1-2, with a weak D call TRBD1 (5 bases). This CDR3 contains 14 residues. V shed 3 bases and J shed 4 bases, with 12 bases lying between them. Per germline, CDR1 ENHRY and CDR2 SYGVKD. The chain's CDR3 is CAISDGAGSYGYTF. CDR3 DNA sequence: TGTGCCATCAGTGACGGGGCAGGTTCCTATGGCTACACCTTC.

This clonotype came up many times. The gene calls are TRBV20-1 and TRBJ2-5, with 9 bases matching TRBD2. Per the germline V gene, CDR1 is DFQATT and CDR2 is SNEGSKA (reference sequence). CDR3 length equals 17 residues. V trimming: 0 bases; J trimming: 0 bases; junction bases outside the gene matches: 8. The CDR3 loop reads CSARDFLSGRYQETQYF. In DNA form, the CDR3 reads TGCAGTGCTAGAGACTTCCTTAGCGGGAGATACCAAGAGACCCAGTACTTC.

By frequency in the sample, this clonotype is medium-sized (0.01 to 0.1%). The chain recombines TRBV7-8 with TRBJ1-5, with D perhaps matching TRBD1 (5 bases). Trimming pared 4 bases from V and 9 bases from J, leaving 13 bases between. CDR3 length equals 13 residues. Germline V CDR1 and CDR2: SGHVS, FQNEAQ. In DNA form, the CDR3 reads TGTGCCAGCAGCTCGGCTACGAGGGGGCCCCAGCATTTT. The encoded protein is CASSSATRGPQHF. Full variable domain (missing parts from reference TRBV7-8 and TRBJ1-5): GAGVSQSPRYKVAKRGQDVALRCDPISGHVSLFWYQQALGQGPEFLTYFQNEAQLDKSGLPSDRFFAERPEGSVSTLKIQRTQQEDSAVYLCASSSATRGPQHFGDGTRLSIL.

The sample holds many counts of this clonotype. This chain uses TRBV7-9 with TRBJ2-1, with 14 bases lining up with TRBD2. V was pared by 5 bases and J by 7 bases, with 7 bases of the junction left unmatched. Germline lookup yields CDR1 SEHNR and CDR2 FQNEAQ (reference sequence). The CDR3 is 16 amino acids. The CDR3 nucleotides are TGTGCCAGCAGCAGACAAGGGACTAGCGGGGGTAATGAGCAGTTCTTC. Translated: CASSRQGTSGGNEQFF.

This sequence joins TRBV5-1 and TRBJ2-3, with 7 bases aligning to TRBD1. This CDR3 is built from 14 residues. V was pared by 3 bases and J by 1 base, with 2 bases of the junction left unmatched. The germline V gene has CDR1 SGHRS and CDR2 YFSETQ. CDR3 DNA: TGCGCCAGCAGCTCCGGACAGGGCACAGATACGCAGTATTTT. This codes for CASSSGQGTDTQYF.

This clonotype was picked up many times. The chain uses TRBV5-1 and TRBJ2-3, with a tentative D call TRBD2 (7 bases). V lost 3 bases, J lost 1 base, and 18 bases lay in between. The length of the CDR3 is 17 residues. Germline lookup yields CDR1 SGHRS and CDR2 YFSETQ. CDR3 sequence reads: CASSSPGGATRTDTQYF. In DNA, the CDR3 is TGCGCCAGCAGCTCCCCGGGGGGCGCAACGCGCACAGATACGCAGTATTTT.